Listed here are 8 T cell receptor beta chains from one sample, sequenced in a study of blood T cell repertoires in COVID-19. Profiling relied on immunoSEQ multiplex PCR, and the TCRdb table lists in-frame clones only, not all of them. The sample shows 75,000 to 95,000 clones, about 80% of them seen only once. The sequencing sample was made of peripheral blood. These receptors all stem from a woman between 35 and 50 years old with active or convalescent COVID-19.

This chain uses TRBV24-1 with TRBJ1-2, with a weak D call TRBD1 (5 bases). Trimming removed 3 bases from V and 7 bases from J, with 11 bases in between. The germline CDR1 and CDR2 sequences are KGHDR and SFDVKD. This CDR3 is 13 amino acids long. Here the CDR3 reads CATSDGQGGGYTF. The CDR3 region has the DNA TGTGCCACCAGTGATGGGCAGGGTGGTGGCTACACCTTC.

This clone was seen just once. This rearrangement joins TRBV4-1 to TRBJ1-2; D ambiguous. Germline-derived CDR1 and CDR2 are MGHRA and YSYEKL. Trimming cost V 4 bases and J 4 bases, with 16 bases left between them. CDR3 length: 15 amino acids. The CDR3 protein is CASSPETKRSYGYTF. Written as DNA, the CDR3 is TGCGCCAGCAGCCCCGAGACTAAGAGGTCCTATGGCTACACCTTC.

V usage is TRBV24-1 and J usage is TRBJ2-1; unclear D gene. The CDR3 spans 17 residues. Germline V gene lookup returns CDR1 KGHDR and CDR2 SFDVKD. The V and J ends lost 4 bases and 0 bases respectively, with 15 bases between them. CDR3 in amino acids: CATSDPSGQSSYNEQFF. The CDR3 nucleotides are TGTGCCACCAGTGACCCTTCGGGTCAGAGCTCCTACAATGAGCAGTTCTTC.

The chain combines TRBV6-2 or TRBV6-3 with TRBJ1-5; the match to TRBD1 covers 8 bases. The V segment lost 0 bases and the J segment 6 bases; nucleotides outside the gene matches: 4. This CDR3 is built from 15 residues. The germline gives CDR1 MNHEY, CDR2 SVGEGT. In nucleotides, the CDR3 is TGTGCCAGCAGTTACTCCCGGACAGGGCGTCAGCCCCAGCATTTT. This translates into CASSYSRTGRQPQHF.

The gene calls are TRBV6-1 and TRBJ1-1; D may be TRBD1 (5 bases). The length of the CDR3 is 16 residues. Germline assignment: CDR1 MNHNS and CDR2 SASEGT. V gave up 3 bases and J gave up 0 bases, with 14 bases separating them. CDR3 loop: CASSDPQGEVNTEAFF. For the CDR3, the DNA is TGTGCCAGCAGTGACCCCCAGGGTGAGGTGAACACTGAAGCTTTCTTT.

The V and J genes are TRBV5-6 and TRBJ2-3, with 8 bases aligning to TRBD2. The J segment lost 2 bases and the V segment lost 1 base, leaving 6 bases of the junction unmatched. This CDR3 spans 16 amino acids. CDR1 SGHDT and CDR2 YYEEEE come from the germline V gene. The CDR3 loop is CASSLTRLAYTDTQYF. The CDR3 DNA sequence: TGTGCCAGCAGCTTGACGAGACTAGCGTACACAGATACGCAGTATTTT.

This chain joins TRBV9 and TRBJ2-5, with 12 bases fitting TRBD2. The germline gives CDR1 SGDLS, CDR2 YYNGEE. This CDR3 is built from 16 residues. Trimming at V came to 0 bases and at J to 0 bases, leaving 0 bases not matched to a gene. Written as DNA, the CDR3 is TGTGCCAGCAGCGTAGGACTAGCGGGAGACCAAGAGACCCAGTACTTC. This encodes CASSVGLAGDQETQYF.

The rearrangement joins TRBV7-2 to TRBJ1-6; TRBD1 agrees at 7 bases. V gave up 1 base and J gave up 4 bases; unmatched junction bases: 4. Germline V gene sequence: CDR1 SGHTA, CDR2 FQGNSA. The CDR3 sequence is 16 residues long. CDR3 bases: TGTGCCAGCAGCTTAGAGGCAGGGGGTTATAATTCACCCCTCCACTTT. This translates into CASSLEAGGYNSPLHF.